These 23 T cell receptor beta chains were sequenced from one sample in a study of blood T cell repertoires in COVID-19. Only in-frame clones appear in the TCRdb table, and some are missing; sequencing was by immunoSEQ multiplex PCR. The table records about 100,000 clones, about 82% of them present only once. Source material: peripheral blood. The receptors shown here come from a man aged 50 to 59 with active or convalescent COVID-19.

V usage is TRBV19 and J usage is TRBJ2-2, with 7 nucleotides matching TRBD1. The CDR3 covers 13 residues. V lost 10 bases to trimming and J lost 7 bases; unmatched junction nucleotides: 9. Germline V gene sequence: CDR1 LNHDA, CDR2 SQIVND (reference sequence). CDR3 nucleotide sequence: TGTGCCACGACAGGGCGGCCCGGCGGGGAGCTGTTTTTT. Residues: CATTGRPGGELFF.

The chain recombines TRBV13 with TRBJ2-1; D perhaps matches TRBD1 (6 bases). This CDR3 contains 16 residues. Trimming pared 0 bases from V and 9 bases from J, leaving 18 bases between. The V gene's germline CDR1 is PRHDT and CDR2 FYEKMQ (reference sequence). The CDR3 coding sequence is TGTGCCAGCAGCTTAGGCGGCCAGGGGCGTAGGATTGAGCAGTTCTTC. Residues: CASSLGGQGRRIEQFF.

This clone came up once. CDR3 residues: CASAHFQGYWGEQYF. CDR3 sequence (DNA): TGTGCCAGCGCCCACTTTCAGGGTTATTGGGGCGAGCAGTACTTC. The V call is TRBV27, the J call TRBJ2-7, with a tentative D call TRBD1 (5 bases). This CDR3 has 15 amino acids. Germline assignment: CDR1 MNHEY and CDR2 SMNVEV (reference sequence). The V and J ends lost 8 bases and 6 bases respectively, with 23 bases between them.

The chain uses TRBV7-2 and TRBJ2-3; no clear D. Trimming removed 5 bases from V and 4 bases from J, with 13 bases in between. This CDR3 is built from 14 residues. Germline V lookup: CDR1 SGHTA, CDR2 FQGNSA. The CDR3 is CASSGDAAADTQYF. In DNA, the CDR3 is TGTGCCAGCAGCGGTGATGCGGCGGCAGATACGCAGTATTTT. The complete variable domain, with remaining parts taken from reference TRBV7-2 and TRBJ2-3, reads GAGVSQSPSNKVTEKGKDVELRCDPISGHTALYWYRQSLGQGLEFLIYFQGNSAPDKSGLPSDRFSAERTGGSVSTLTIQRTQQEDSAVYLCASSGDAAADTQYFGPGTRLTVL.

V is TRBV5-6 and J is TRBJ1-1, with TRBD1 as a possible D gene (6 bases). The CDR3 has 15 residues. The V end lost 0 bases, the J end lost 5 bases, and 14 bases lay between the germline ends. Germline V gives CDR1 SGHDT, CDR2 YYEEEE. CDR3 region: CASSLGQESGTEAFF. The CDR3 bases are TGTGCCAGCAGCTTGGGACAGGAAAGTGGGACTGAAGCTTTCTTT.

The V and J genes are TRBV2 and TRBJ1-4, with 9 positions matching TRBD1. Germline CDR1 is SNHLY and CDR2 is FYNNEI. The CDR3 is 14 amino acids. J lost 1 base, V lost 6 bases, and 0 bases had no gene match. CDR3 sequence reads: CASRDRGTNEKLFF. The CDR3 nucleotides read TGTGCCAGCAGGGACAGGGGAACTAATGAAAAACTGTTTTTT.

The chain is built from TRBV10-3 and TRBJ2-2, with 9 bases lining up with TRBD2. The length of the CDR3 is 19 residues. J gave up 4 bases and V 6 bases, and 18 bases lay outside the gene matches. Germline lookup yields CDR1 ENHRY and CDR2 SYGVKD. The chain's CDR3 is CAISVQRWREGLGTGELFF. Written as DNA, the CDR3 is TGTGCCATCAGCGTCCAGAGGTGGCGGGAGGGCCTGGGCACCGGGGAGCTGTTTTTT.

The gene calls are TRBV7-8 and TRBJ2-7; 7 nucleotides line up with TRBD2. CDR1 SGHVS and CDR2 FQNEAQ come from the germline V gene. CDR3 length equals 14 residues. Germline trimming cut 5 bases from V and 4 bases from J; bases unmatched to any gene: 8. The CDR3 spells CASSTTGGSYEQYF. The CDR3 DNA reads TGTGCCAGCAGCACAACGGGCGGGAGTTACGAGCAGTACTTC.

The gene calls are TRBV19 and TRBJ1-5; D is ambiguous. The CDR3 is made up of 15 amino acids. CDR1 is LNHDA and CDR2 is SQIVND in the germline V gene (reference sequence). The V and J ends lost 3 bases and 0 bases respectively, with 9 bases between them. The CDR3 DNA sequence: TGTGCCAGTAGTATGACGGGGAATAGCAATCAGCCCCAGCATTTT. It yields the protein CASSMTGNSNQPQHF.

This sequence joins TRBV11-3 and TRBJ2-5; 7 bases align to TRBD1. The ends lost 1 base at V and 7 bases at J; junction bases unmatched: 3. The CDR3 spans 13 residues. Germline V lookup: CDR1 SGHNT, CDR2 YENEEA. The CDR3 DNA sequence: TGTGCCAGCAGCTTAGTTGCAGGGGGGACCCAGTACTTC. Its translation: CASSLVAGGTQYF.

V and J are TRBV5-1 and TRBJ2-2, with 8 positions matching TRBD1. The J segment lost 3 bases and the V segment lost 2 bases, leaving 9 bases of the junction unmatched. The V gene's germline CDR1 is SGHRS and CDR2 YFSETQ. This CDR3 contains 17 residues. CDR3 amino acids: CASSLHPGTGDTGELFF. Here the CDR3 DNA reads TGCGCCAGCAGCTTACACCCCGGGACAGGAGACACCGGGGAGCTGTTTTTT.

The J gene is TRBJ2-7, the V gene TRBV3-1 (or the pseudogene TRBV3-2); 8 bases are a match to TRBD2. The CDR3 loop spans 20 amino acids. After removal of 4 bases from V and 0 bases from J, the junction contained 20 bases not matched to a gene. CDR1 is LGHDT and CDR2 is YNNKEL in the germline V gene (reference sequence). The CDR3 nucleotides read TGTGCCAGCAGCCGTCCGGGGGGGGGCGCCCCTCGTAGGAGCTCCTACGAGCAGTACTTC. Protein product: CASSRPGGGAPRRSSYEQYF.

CDR3 residues: CASSHGRSPRSQAFF. The DNA for the CDR3 is TGTGCCAGCAGCCATGGTCGGAGTCCTCGATCGCAAGCTTTCTTT. The chain carries TRBV3-1 (or the pseudogene TRBV3-2) and TRBJ1-1, with D unclear. The CDR3 covers 15 residues. Trimming took 3 bases from V and 9 from J, leaving 20 bases between them. Germline V gene data show CDR1 as LGHDT and CDR2 as YNNKEL (reference sequence).

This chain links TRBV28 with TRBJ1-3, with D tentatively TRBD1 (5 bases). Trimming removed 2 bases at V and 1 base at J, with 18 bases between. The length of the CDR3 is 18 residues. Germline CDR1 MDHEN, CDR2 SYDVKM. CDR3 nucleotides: TGTGCCAGCAGTTTACCCGGAGGGACGGGTTCTTCTGGAAACACCATATATTTT. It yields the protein CASSLPGGTGSSGNTIYF. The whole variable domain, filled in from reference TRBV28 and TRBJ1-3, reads DVKVTQSSRYLVKRTGEKVFLECVQDMDHENMFWYRQDPGLGLRLIYFSYDVKMKEKGDIPEGYSVSREKKERFSLILESASTNQTSMYLCASSLPGGTGSSGNTIYFGEGSWLTVV.

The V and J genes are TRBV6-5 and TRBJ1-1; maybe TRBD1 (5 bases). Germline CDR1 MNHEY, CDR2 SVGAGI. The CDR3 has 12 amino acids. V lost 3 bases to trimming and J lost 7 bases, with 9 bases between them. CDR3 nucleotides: TGTGCCAGCAGTTATTCGGGGGTTGAAGCTTTCTTT. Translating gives CASSYSGVEAFF.

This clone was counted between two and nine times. The CDR3 is CASSPWETVAYTDTQYF. DNA for the CDR3: TGTGCCAGCTCACCATGGGAGACGGTGGCATACACAGATACGCAGTATTTT. This sequence joins TRBV18 and TRBJ2-3; D may be TRBD2 (5 bases). Germline V gives CDR1 KGHSH, CDR2 LQKENI. This CDR3 region has 17 residues. V was shortened by 2 bases and J by 2 bases, with 17 bases between the two germline ends.

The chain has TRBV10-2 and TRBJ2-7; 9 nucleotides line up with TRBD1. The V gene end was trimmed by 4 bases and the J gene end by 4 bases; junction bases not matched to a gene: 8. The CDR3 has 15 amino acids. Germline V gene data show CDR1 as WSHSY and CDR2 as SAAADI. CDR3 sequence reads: CASSASGTGSYEQYF. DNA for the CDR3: TGCGCCAGCAGTGCTTCCGGGACAGGGTCTTACGAGCAGTACTTC.

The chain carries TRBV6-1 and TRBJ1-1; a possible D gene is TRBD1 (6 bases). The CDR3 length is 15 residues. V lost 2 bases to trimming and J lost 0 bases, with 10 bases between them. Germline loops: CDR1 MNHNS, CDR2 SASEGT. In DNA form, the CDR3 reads TGTGCCAGCAGTGAAAATAAGGGGGTGAACACTGAAGCTTTCTTT. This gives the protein CASSENKGVNTEAFF.

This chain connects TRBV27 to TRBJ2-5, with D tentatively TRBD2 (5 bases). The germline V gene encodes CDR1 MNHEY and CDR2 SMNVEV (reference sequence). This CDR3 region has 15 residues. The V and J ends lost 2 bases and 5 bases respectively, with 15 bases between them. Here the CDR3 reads CASSLMDAGVETQYF. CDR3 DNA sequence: TGTGCCAGCAGTTTAATGGACGCCGGGGTCGAGACCCAGTACTTC.

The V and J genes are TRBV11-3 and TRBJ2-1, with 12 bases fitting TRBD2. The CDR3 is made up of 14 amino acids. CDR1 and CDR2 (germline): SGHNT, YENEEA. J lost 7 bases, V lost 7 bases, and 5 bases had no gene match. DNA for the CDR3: TGTGCCAGCACCCACGGGACTAGCGGGAATGAGCAGTTCTTC. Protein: CASTHGTSGNEQFF.

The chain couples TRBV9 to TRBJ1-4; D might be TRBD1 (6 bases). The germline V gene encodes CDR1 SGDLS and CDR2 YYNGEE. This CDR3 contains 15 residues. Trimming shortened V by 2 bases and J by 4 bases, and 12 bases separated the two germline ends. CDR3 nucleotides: TGTGCCAGCAGCGTCGATGGACAGAATAATGAAAAACTGTTTTTT. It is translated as CASSVDGQNNEKLFF.

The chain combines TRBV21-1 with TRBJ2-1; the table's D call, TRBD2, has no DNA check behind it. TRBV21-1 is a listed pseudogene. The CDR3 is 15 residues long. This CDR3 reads CASSKGGVSYNEQFF. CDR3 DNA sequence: TGTGCCAGCAGCAAGGGAGGGGTCTCCTACAATGAGCAGTTCTTC.

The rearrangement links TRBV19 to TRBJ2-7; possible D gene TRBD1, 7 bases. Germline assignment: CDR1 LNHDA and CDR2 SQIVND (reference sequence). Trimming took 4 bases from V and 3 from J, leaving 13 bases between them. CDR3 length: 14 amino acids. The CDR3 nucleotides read TGTGCCAGTAGTAGTTCAGGGGGGTACTACGAGCAGTACTTC. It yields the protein CASSSSGGYYEQYF. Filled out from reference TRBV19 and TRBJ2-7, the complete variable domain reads DGGITQSPKYLFRKEGQNVTLSCEQNLNHDAMYWYRQDPGQGLRLIYYSQIVNDFQKGDIAEGYSVSREKKESFPLTVTSAQKNPTAFYLCASSSSGGYYEQYFGPGTRLTVT.